This TCR beta chain appears in the sequencing data of a study of human thymus T cells. Whole-study results and caveats: A high degree of thymic repertoire overlap among unrelated individuals was reported in related research. Across thymic and blood repertoires, the usage of V and J genes appeared to be biased.

Assay: immunoSEQ multiplex PCR; the TCRdb copy retains only in-frame clones and omits some. The sample includes tens of thousands of clones, 95% of them seen just once. The trim removed 5 bases at V and 6 bases at J, leaving 5 bases unmatched. Germline V gene sequence: CDR1 MNHEY, CDR2 SMNVEV (reference sequence). This CDR3 is built from 15 residues. Remarks on this clone: What it recognizes is unknown.

Corrective cardiac surgery supplied the resected thymus tissue. Infants served as donors; they were healthy and Finnish and were having corrective surgery for congenital heart defects. Sequences were obtained from thymus tissue. The chain uses TRBV27 and TRBJ2-1; TRBD2 matches at 12 bases. The TCR originated in a girl less than two years old with a congenital heart defect but otherwise immunologically healthy. The CDR3 protein is CASSPTSGRTNEQFF. As DNA, the CDR3 is TGTGCCAGCAGTCCGACTAGCGGGAGAACCAATGAGCAGTTCTTC.